This is a list of T cell receptor beta chains from one sample in a study of T cell repertoires in cytomegalovirus infection. MiXCR, applied by TCRdb to the reads, yields one record per CDR3 protein. This table holds 160,000 or so distinct CDR3 sequences, about a quarter found once. The source material was PBMCs. All receptors come from a human donor in good health (CMV status not recorded). Some clones in this sample may be carry-over from other donors' samples. CDR3s include the opening cysteine and the closing phenylalanine or tryptophan.

J: TRBJ1-5; V: TRBV5-6; CDR3: CASSKRLGSNQPQHF
J: TRBJ2-7; V: TRBV12-3/TRBV12-4; CDR3: CASSLQEAYEQYF
J: TRBJ2-2; V: TRBV7-8; CDR3: CVSSFTLNTGELFF
J: TRBJ1-1; V: TRBV2; CDR3: CASSGDSTEAFF
J: TRBJ2-3; V: TRBV20-1; CDR3: CSARVATSTDTQYF
J: TRBJ1-1; V: TRBV7-3; CDR3: CASSLGVGTVTEAFF
J: TRBJ2-6; V: TRBV7-8; CDR3: CASSPWTSVGSGANVLTF
J: TRBJ2-2; V: TRBV27; CDR3: CASSPGQGTAGTGELFF
J: TRBJ2-1; V: TRBV6-5; CDR3: CASSYEGSGRPRNRNEQFF
J: TRBJ2-5; V: TRBV15; CDR3: CATSRFGLAVQETQYF
J: TRBJ1-5; V: TRBV30; CDR3: CAWSADGSNQPQHF
J: TRBJ2-2; V: TRBV7-6; CDR3: CASSSSTPTPSNTGELFF
J: TRBJ2-5; V: TRBV9; CDR3: CASSEFGQGDETQYF
J: TRBJ2-1; V: TRBV29-1; CDR3: CSVDYTSGYNEQFF
J: TRBJ2-5; V: TRBV12-3/TRBV12-4; CDR3: CASSFLAQYQETQYF
J: TRBJ2-2; V: TRBV7-8; CDR3: CASSWGLAGGPSTGELFF
J: TRBJ1-4; V: TRBV12-3/TRBV12-4; CDR3: CASSFEYQREKLFF
J: TRBJ2-1; V: TRBV19; CDR3: CASSIAQGHNEQFF
J: TRBJ1-1; V: TRBV7-2; CDR3: CASSPTPRRGTEAFF
J: TRBJ2-3; V: TRBV7-2; CDR3: CASSAWTGTSTDTQYF
J: TRBJ1-1; V: TRBV14; CDR3: CASSQDQGGYTEAFF
J: TRBJ2-1; V: TRBV28; CDR3: CASSPPGNNEQFF
J: TRBJ2-7; V: TRBV6-2/TRBV6-3; CDR3: CASRIDPSSYEQYF
J: TRBJ2-2; V: TRBV19; CDR3: CASTPGQGTGELFF
J: TRBJ2-1; V: TRBV7-9; CDR3: CASSPTRLAGTYNEQFF
J: TRBJ1-1; V: TRBV11-3; CDR3: CASSLDRNTEAFF
J: TRBJ2-1; V: TRBV5-4; CDR3: CASSLGLAVNNEQFF
J: TRBJ2-3; V: TRBV27; CDR3: CASSTRGRPDTQYF
J: TRBJ2-7; V: TRBV7-2; CDR3: CASSPLGHYSYEQYF
J: TRBJ2-1; V: TRBV6-5; CDR3: CASSTGTGVYNEQFF
J: TRBJ2-1; V: TRBV7-6; CDR3: CASSVRDRCNEQFF
J: TRBJ2-6; V: TRBV7-9; CDR3: CASSLRQGIQAGANVLTF
J: TRBJ1-4; V: TRBV27; CDR3: CASSLFRGGEKLFF
J: TRBJ2-2; V: TRBV7-3; CDR3: CASSLKVTSGGPRGTGELFF
J: TRBJ2-1; V: TRBV7-9; CDR3: CASSRGQSYNEQFF
J: TRBJ2-3; V: TRBV7-9; CDR3: CASSSDSSGTADTQYF
J: TRBJ1-4; V: TRBV7-9; CDR3: CASSATTGTGNEKLFF
J: TRBJ2-7; V: TRBV4-1; CDR3: CASSQGTDYYEQYF
J: TRBJ2-2; V: TRBV7-2; CDR3: CASRSPSGGSTGELFF
J: TRBJ2-6; V: TRBV12-3/TRBV12-4; CDR3: CASSGDGSRANVLTF
J: TRBJ1-1; V: TRBV29-1; CDR3: CSVGGSNTEAFF
J: TRBJ1-3; V: TRBV7-9; CDR3: CASSFIRVDTIYF
J: TRBJ2-2; V: TRBV6-1; CDR3: CASSWHRDTGELFF
J: TRBJ2-7; V: TRBV7-9; CDR3: CASSSPKGAGVIYEQYF
J: TRBJ1-6; V: TRBV20-1; CDR3: CSAREDSRAFSPLHF
J: TRBJ2-7; V: TRBV25-1; CDR3: CASSESASGKLYEQYF
J: TRBJ2-4; V: TRBV20-1; CDR3: CSAETGGAKNIQYF
J: TRBJ2-2; V: TRBV29-1; CDR3: CSVEKGGANTGELFF